The entry that follows covers one T cell receptor (beta chain) sequence. Other DNA sequences in this specimen translate into the identical CDR3. Original handling: From reference gene primer amplification, estimates of nucleated cell counts were derived. Assay: immunoSEQ multiplex PCR; the TCRdb copy retains only in-frame clones and omits some. The DNA was the basis for D and trimming; V, J and clone size are from that table. The sample has almost 500,000 clones, more than 85% seen once. Germline assignment: CDR1 SGHRS and CDR2 YFSETQ. There are 14 residues in the CDR3. The ends lost 4 bases at V and 1 base at J; junction bases unmatched: 1. Those who participated ranged in age from roughly 18 to 89 years and resided in about two dozen US areas. Donors in Cohort 3 who had recovered were those with two negative PCRs, healthcare professional clearance, or resolution of their symptoms. The source of the sample is a study of blood T cell repertoires in COVID-19. Study background: Sample material is recorded as cDNA or gDNA derived from T cells, B-cell-depleted T cells, or PBMCs.

The chain has TRBV5-1 and TRBJ2-3; 9 bases are a match to TRBD1. The sequence was obtained from a woman aged 55-70 years who had recovered from COVID-19. Material: PBMCs or T cells enriched from blood (not recorded which). CDR3 loop: CASSRTGGTDTQYF. The CDR3 nucleotides read TGCGCCAGCAGCCGGACAGGGGGCACAGATACGCAGTATTTT.